Reported below is one TCR beta chain. Some clones are missing from TCRdb's copy, which holds only in-frame ones; the method was immunoSEQ multiplex PCR. The sample holds roughly 160,000 clones, around 85% seen once. Trimming cost V 5 bases and J 2 bases, with 17 bases left between them. Germline V gene lookup returns CDR1 SQVTM and CDR2 ANQGSEA. The CDR3 has 15 residues. This entry comes from a study of blood T cell repertoires in COVID-19. This rearrangement joins TRBV29-1 to TRBJ2-3; D perhaps matches TRBD2 (5 bases). What was sequenced was peripheral blood. The sequence was collected from an elderly man with COVID-19, enrolled during active disease. The chain's CDR3 is CSVLSGSTSTDTQYF. For the CDR3, the DNA is TGCAGCGTTCTCAGCGGCTCGACATCCACAGATACGCAGTATTTT.